Below are 18 T cell receptor beta chains sequenced from a single sample in a study of response to subunit inactivated influenza vaccine. One entry per CDR3 protein results from TCRdb running MiXCR on the RT-PCR reads. Among over 400,000 distinct CDR3 sequences listed, 10% to 15% were seen once. The sample consisted of PBMCs from blood, taken about 40 days after vaccination. Every receptor here comes from a man aged 50 to 59 who received an inactivated influenza vaccine.

The rearrangement joins TRBV28 to TRBJ2-3; TRBD1 matches at 7 bases. Germline V gives CDR1 MDHEN, CDR2 SYDVKM. J gave up 1 base and V 4 bases, and 5 bases lay outside the gene matches. The CDR3 covers 15 residues. CDR3 coding DNA: TGTGCCAGCAGTTCCCCCGGGACAGGCACAGATACGCAGTATTTT. Encoded protein: CASSSPGTGTDTQYF.

The rearrangement joins TRBV20-1 to TRBJ2-7, with a tentative D call TRBD2 (5 bases). CDR1 and CDR2 from the germline V gene are DFQATT and SNEGSKA (reference sequence). CDR3 length equals 13 residues. Trimming took 3 bases from V and 2 from J, leaving 11 bases between them. The CDR3, as DNA: TGCAGTGCTAGCCGGGGTTCTACCTACGAGCAGTACTTC. Its translation: CSASRGSTYEQYF.

This rearrangement joins TRBV28 to TRBJ2-2; 9 bases line up with TRBD1. In germline, CDR1 is MDHEN, CDR2 SYDVKM. The CDR3 contains 16 residues. V dropped 4 bases and J dropped 0; count of bases not matched to a gene: 3. CDR3 loop: CASSSGTGPNTGELFF. The CDR3 DNA reads TGTGCCAGCAGTTCCGGGACAGGGCCGAACACCGGGGAGCTGTTTTTT. Variable domain in full (rest from reference TRBV28 and TRBJ2-2): DVKVTQSSRYLVKRTGEKVFLECVQDMDHENMFWYRQDPGLGLRLIYFSYDVKMKEKGDIPEGYSVSREKKERFSLILESASTNQTSMYLCASSSGTGPNTGELFFGEGSRLTVL.

As to this clonotype: At one of its ends the junction is not consistent with the germline gene, which may arise from a read error. The rearrangement joins TRBV5-5 to TRBJ1-3; D unclear. CDR3 length: 17 amino acids. CDR1 is SGHKS, CDR2 YYEKEE, per germline (reference sequence). The CDR3 loop reads CAISLLQPLSSGNTIYF. The CDR3 DNA reads as TGTGCCATCAGCTTATTACAGCCTCTTAGCTCTGGAAACACCATATATTTT.

The chain is built from TRBV10-3 and TRBJ2-1, with 10 bases fitting TRBD2. The CDR3 sequence is 13 residues long. Per the germline V gene, CDR1 is ENHRY and CDR2 is SYGVKD. V was pared by 4 bases and J by 8 bases, with 2 bases of the junction left unmatched. Here the CDR3 DNA reads TGTGCCATCAGTGCCCTAGCGGGAGATGAGCAGTTCTTC. Protein sequence: CAISALAGDEQFF.

The rearrangement links TRBV12-3 or TRBV12-4 to TRBJ2-2; unclear D gene. V lost 3 bases to trimming and J lost 2 bases, with 7 bases between them. The CDR3 runs 14 residues. CDR3 in DNA: TGTGCCAGCAGTTTCGCTTCTAACACCGGGGAGCTGTTTTTT. Translated, it gives CASSFASNTGELFF.

This clonotype was observed a handful of times. The chain links TRBV7-9 to TRBJ2-7, with 7 bases identical to TRBD2. V lost 5 bases to trimming and J lost 5 bases; unmatched junction nucleotides: 6. This CDR3 has 13 residues. Germline CDR1 is SEHNR and CDR2 is FQNEAQ (reference sequence). The CDR3 sequence is CASSPGAGDEQYF. The CDR3 DNA sequence: TGTGCCAGCAGCCCCGGGGCGGGAGACGAGCAGTACTTC.

V usage is TRBV12-3 or TRBV12-4 and J usage is TRBJ1-5, with 8 bases matching TRBD1. This CDR3 is built from 14 residues. V lost 5 bases to trimming and J lost 5 bases; unmatched junction nucleotides: 5. CDR3 nucleotides: TGTGCCAGCAGTCCCGGGGACAGGTATCAGCCCCAGCATTTT. Its translation is CASSPGDRYQPQHF.

There are many counts of this clonotype. V usage is TRBV20-1 and J usage is TRBJ2-1; either TRBD1 or TRBD2 may fit D (6 bases each). V was shortened by 3 bases and J by 5 bases, with 11 bases between the two germline ends. Per the germline V gene, CDR1 is DFQATT and CDR2 is SNEGSKA (reference sequence). The CDR3 extends over 13 amino acids. The DNA of the CDR3 is TGCAGTGCTAGGAGGGGGGCGAACAATGAGCAGTTCTTC. As protein: CSARRGANNEQFF.

In this sample, this clonotype turned up a few times. The chain joins TRBV7-2 to TRBJ2-5; 10 nucleotides line up with TRBD1. From germline, CDR1 is SGHTA and CDR2 FQGNSA. V trimming: 7 bases; J trimming: 6 bases; junction bases outside the gene matches: 5. This CDR3 region has 13 residues. CDR3 sequence: CASNPGQGKTQYF. As DNA, the CDR3 is TGTGCCAGCAACCCGGGACAGGGGAAGACCCAGTACTTC.

This clonotype was seen more than once but under ten times. The chain recombines TRBV12-3 or TRBV12-4 with TRBJ2-7; D gene ambiguous. Trimming left V 3 bases short and J 8 bases short, with 17 bases between. The CDR3 has 14 amino acids. The CDR3, as DNA: TGTGCCAGCAGTTTTCCTATGAAGGATTCCAAGCAGTACTTC. Translation: CASSFPMKDSKQYF.

In this sample, this clonotype is medium-sized (0.01 to 0.1%). V gene TRBV29-1 combines with J gene TRBJ2-1; possible D gene TRBD1, 5 bases. Germline V gene sequence: CDR1 SQVTM, CDR2 ANQGSEA. The CDR3 is made up of 13 amino acids. The ends were cut back, 4 bases at V and 6 bases at J, with 13 bases in the middle. The CDR3 sequence is CSVVRGQPNEQFF. The CDR3 DNA is TGCAGCGTTGTAAGGGGTCAGCCCAATGAGCAGTTCTTC.

This clonotype was detected a few times. This chain links TRBV7-9 with TRBJ2-2; D unresolved. Trimming left V 3 bases short and J 4 bases short, with 12 bases between. The CDR3 loop spans 15 amino acids. Germline V lookup: CDR1 SEHNR, CDR2 FQNEAQ (reference sequence). The CDR3 nucleotides are TGTGCCAGCAGCTTTAGGCGGTTCCGCACCGGGGAGCTGTTTTTT. Translation: CASSFRRFRTGELFF. The entire variable domain, with the rest obtained from reference TRBV7-9 and TRBJ2-2, is as follows: DTGVSQNPRHKITKRGQNVTFRCDPISEHNRLYWYRQTLGQGPEFLTYFQNEAQLEKSRLLSDRFSAERPKGSFSTLEIQRTEQGDSAMYLCASSFRRFRTGELFFGEGSRLTVL.

A few counts support this clonotype. The chain links TRBV24-1 to TRBJ2-3; D unresolved. The CDR3 has 12 amino acids. The ends were cut back, 1 base at V and 5 bases at J, with 3 bases in the middle. Germline CDR1 KGHDR, CDR2 SFDVKD. Here the CDR3 DNA reads TGTGCCACCAGTGATTTTAAAGATACGCAGTATTTT. Its protein is CATSDFKDTQYF.

The chain employs TRBV20-1 and TRBJ1-5, with no clear D. The germline V gene has CDR1 DFQATT and CDR2 SNEGSKA (reference sequence). V dropped 4 bases and J dropped 7 bases, with 14 bases sitting between them. The CDR3 length is 13 residues. Here the CDR3 reads CSATQTLNQPQHF. CDR3 coding DNA: TGCAGTGCTACCCAGACCCTGAACCAGCCCCAGCATTTT.

In this sample, this clonotype turned up many times. V gene TRBV20-1 combines with J gene TRBJ1-6; no clear D gene. Germline V gene sequence: CDR1 DFQATT, CDR2 SNEGSKA (reference sequence). The CDR3 totals 12 residues. With 2 bases removed from V and 7 bases from J, the gap between germline ends came to 6 bases. The CDR3 reads CSARFSNSPLHF. The CDR3 nucleotides are TGCAGTGCTAGATTCTCCAATTCACCCCTCCACTTT.

This sequence joins TRBV29-1 and TRBJ1-2; 8 bases are shared with TRBD1. Trimming took 6 bases from V and 6 from J; bases not matched to a gene: 3. Germline V lookup: CDR1 SQVTM, CDR2 ANQGSEA. This CDR3 spans 11 amino acids. The CDR3 sequence: CSVQGVDGYTF. CDR3 DNA sequence: TGCAGCGTACAGGGGGTGGATGGCTACACCTTC. The full variable domain, completed using reference TRBV29-1 and TRBJ1-2, is SAVISQKPSRDICQRGTSLTIQCQVDSQVTMMFWYRQQPGQSLTLIATANQGSEATYESGFVIDKFPISRPNLTFSTLTVSNMSPEDSSIYLCSVQGVDGYTFGSGTRLTVV.

The chain couples TRBV27 to TRBJ2-1; D gene unclear. This CDR3 is built from 14 residues. The germline V gene encodes CDR1 MNHEY and CDR2 SMNVEV (reference sequence). V shed 6 bases and J shed 8 bases, with 17 bases lying between them. CDR3 amino acids: CASSSILINYEQFF. In DNA, the CDR3 is TGTGCCAGCAGCTCAATTCTGATTAATTATGAGCAGTTCTTC.